This T cell receptor (beta chain) was documented in a study of CD8 T cells in Susac syndrome. When the RNA was reverse transcribed, random hexamers were used with an input of 0.5 to 1 ug. TCRdb re-analysed the immunoSEQ multiplex PCR reads in MiXCR, keeping a single row per CDR3 protein. This sample yields 50,000 or so distinct CDR3 sequences, of which roughly 93% are seen a single time; around 0.55% belongs to the top ten. V was clipped by 2 bases and J by 4 bases, with 8 bases between them. Germline V gene lookup returns CDR1 GTSNPN and CDR2 SVGIG (reference sequence). The CDR3 covers 12 residues. TEMRA cells were enriched by FACS, and CD4+ and CD8+ T cells were negatively isolated. This clonotype was detected only once.

This TCR came from a human donor with multiple sclerosis. Input material: CD8+ T cells from PBMCs. The rearrangement joins TRBV30 to TRBJ1-2; the D is unclear. The CDR3 loop is CAWSLGIYGYTF. The CDR3 coding sequence is TGTGCCTGGAGTCTGGGTATCTATGGCTACACCTTC.